This paragraph covers one TCR beta chain sequence. This clonotype was recorded a few times. Its antigen is not yet known. There are no base qualities to consult, and no much larger clone falls within one base. The sample belongs to a study of response to subunit inactivated influenza vaccine (dated by TCRdb to 2016 to 2019). Concerning the study at large: Deep quantitative T cell receptor repertoire profiling was used in the study to track responses to a trivalent subunit inactivated influenza vaccine.

Trimming takes 3 bases from V and 3 bases from J, and the germline ends sit 4 bases apart. Based on the germline V gene, the CDR1 and CDR2 sequences are SGDLS and YYNGEE. The CDR3 numbers 12 residues from cysteine through phenylalanine. CDR3 DNA only is kept here, 36 bases in frame from base 1. Library preparation employed RT-PCR. Sequenced on an Illumina HiSeq 2500. TCRdb reran the public reads through fastp at Q25 and MiXCR, keeping productive beta chains. Each entry is one CDR3 protein sequence, shown with its most common DNA and genes. Counted in this sample were hundreds of thousands of distinct CDR3 sequences; approximately 10% of them appeared once. The ten largest clones capture roughly 11% of the sample. What the research found in general, with its limitations: The authors proposed that each seasonal influenza vaccination may bring in only a limited number of new T cells.

These data also featured in a second study, about T cells expressing NK-cell markers. The second paper states: The TCR beta cDNA libraries were made using 5'RACE template switching, a step that added both a universal primer site and unique molecular identifiers. TCR beta-chain repertoires were profiled in sorted CD3+CD56+NKG2C+, CD3+CD56+NKG2C- and CD3+CD56-NKG2C+ T-cell subsets from fewer than 10 donors. Among the eight sequenced donors, seven were HCMV-seropositive and one was HCMV-seronegative. In several experiments an anti-gammadeltaTCR antibody was added to restrict sorting to alphabetaTCR-expressing T cells. In over 5 donors, the dominant CD3+CD56+NKG2C+ clonotypes were among the top 10 CD8+ clonotypes and accounted for roughly 1.0-8% of CD8+ T cells. Those dominant clonotypes were again the most abundant among CD3+CD56-NKG2C+ cells in a handful of donors, at about 25-60.1%. Whether the expanded NKG2C-expressing T cell clones were specific for HCMV antigens remained unclear. Randomly selected healthy volunteers, three men and five women, were used as the eight sequenced donors. HCMV serostatus was determined by detecting HCMV-specific IgG in serum with a commercial ELISA kit. Ficoll density gradient centrifugation was used to isolate peripheral blood mononuclear cells from blood. For several donors, unsorted PBMC were also used to sequence bulk peripheral blood T-cell repertoires. Priming for cDNA synthesis came from the TCR beta constant segment, and two successive PCR amplification steps followed. Sequencing of the libraries produced 2 x 150 bp reads on Illumina HiSeq 2000/2500, MiSeq or NextSeq. MIGEC handled demultiplexing of the reads and grouping by UMI, while MiTCR was used to assemble and quantify clonotypes. To exclude erroneous sequences, only TCR cDNA sequences supported by at least two reads were retained. The tcR package was used for downstream repertoire analysis, and clonotypes were matched between fractions using CDR3 nucleotide sequence together with V segment. VDJmatch was used to annotate antigen specificity against VDJdb, with one amino acid substitution allowed in CDR3.

The input for sequencing was PBMCs from blood, taken on the day of vaccination. This TCR came from a man aged 45-65 years who received an inactivated influenza vaccine. Donor details come from another sample of the same person, matched by shared clones. This sequence uses TRBV9 and TRBJ1-3; the D gene identity is not certain. The encoded CDR3 is CASSDNGNTIYF. The sequenced DNA: TGTGCCAGCAGCGATAATGGAAACACCATATATTTT.